The 7 T cell receptor beta chains in this list originate from one sample, sequenced in a study of blood T cell repertoires in COVID-19 (TCRdb year 2020). The library relied on the immunoSEQ multiplex PCR assay. Drawn from immuneACCESS, this table holds only the in-frame rearrangements with V and J called that TCRdb kept. Clones are partly lost; checked studies trace under half to an unresolved V gene and leave the rest unexplained. Present in this sample are under 250,000 clones, about 91% of which were seen just once. Roughly 6.3% of the sample lies in the top ten. The specimen sequenced was peripheral blood. The origin of the receptors is a woman aged 25 to 39 with COVID-19, enrolled during active disease.

Details on this clone: Additional DNA sequences in this sample encode the identical CDR3. V and J are TRBV6-5 and TRBJ1-6; D is unresolved. The CDR3 extends over 16 amino acids. The germline V gene encodes CDR1 MNHEY and CDR2 SVGAGI. Trimming stripped 0 bases from V and 0 bases from J, with 6 bases between. The DNA of the CDR3 is TGTGCCAGCAGTTACTCACGGGGCTCCTATAATTCACCCCTCCACTTT. It specifies CASSYSRGSYNSPLHF.

The J gene is TRBJ2-2, the V gene TRBV5-6, with D perhaps matching TRBD1 (6 bases). This CDR3 region has 15 residues. In germline, CDR1 is SGHDT, CDR2 YYEEEE. V dropped 0 bases and J dropped 6 bases, with 12 bases sitting between them. The CDR3 reads CASSLGTGWAGELFF. In DNA, the CDR3 is TGTGCCAGCAGCTTGGGAACAGGGTGGGCCGGGGAGCTGTTTTTT.

A single count supports this clone. The chain couples TRBV13 to TRBJ2-7, with 7 bases that match TRBD1. The V segment lost 5 bases and the J segment 3 bases; nucleotides outside the gene matches: 4. Per the germline V gene, CDR1 is PRHDT and CDR2 is FYEKMQ (reference sequence). The CDR3 has 13 residues. DNA for the CDR3: TGTGCCAGCAGCCCTGGGACAGACTACGAGCAGTACTTC. It encodes CASSPGTDYEQYF. Full variable domain (missing parts from reference TRBV13 and TRBJ2-7): AAGVIQSPRHLIKEKRETATLKCYPIPRHDTVYWYQQGPGQDPQFLISFYEKMQSDKGSIPDRFSAQQFSDYHSELNMSSLELGDSALYFCASSPGTDYEQYFGPGTRLTVT.

The sample holds a few counts of this clone. J is TRBJ1-6 and V is TRBV10-1; 8 nucleotides agree with TRBD1. Germline V gene data show CDR1 as WNHNN and CDR2 as SYGVQD (reference sequence). Trimming took 2 bases from V and 13 from J; bases not matched to a gene: 4. The CDR3 is 13 residues long. In DNA form, the CDR3 reads TGCGCCAGCAGTGAGACAGGGGGGTCCCCCCTCCACTTT. Protein: CASSETGGSPLHF.

The gene calls are TRBV27 and TRBJ2-7; TRBD1 might be the D (5 bases). There are 16 residues in the CDR3. The germline CDR1 and CDR2 sequences are MNHEY and SMNVEV (reference sequence). Trimming pared 3 bases from V and 0 bases from J, leaving 15 bases between. CDR3 protein: CASSFSGHSSSYEQYF. The CDR3 DNA sequence: TGTGCCAGCAGTTTCTCCGGACATTCTAGCTCCTACGAGCAGTACTTC.

The chain is built from TRBV5-5 and TRBJ2-7; the D gene is possibly TRBD2 (6 bases). Germline lookup yields CDR1 SGHKS and CDR2 YYEKEE (reference sequence). V shed 1 base and J shed 5 bases, with 22 bases lying between them. This CDR3 is built from 17 residues. CDR3: CASSLIPDGSFRHEQYV. The CDR3, as DNA: TGTGCCAGCAGCTTGATCCCGGACGGGAGCTTTAGGCACGAGCAGTACGTC.

The V gene is TRBV5-1, the J gene TRBJ2-7; TRBD2 agrees at 9 bases. The ends lost 6 bases at V and 0 bases at J; junction bases unmatched: 7. From germline, CDR1 is SGHRS and CDR2 YFSETQ. CDR3 length equals 15 residues. CDR3 residues: CASTIVSGSSYEQYF. The CDR3 DNA reads as TGCGCCAGCACCATTGTTAGCGGGAGCTCCTACGAGCAGTACTTC.